The T cell receptor (beta chain) under discussion was sequenced for a study of long-term antiretroviral therapy in people with HIV. With 5 bases removed from V and 7 bases from J, the gap between germline ends came to 9 bases. The CDR3 is made up of 12 amino acids. From germline, CDR1 is LNHDA and CDR2 SQIVND (reference sequence). Researchers report immunoSEQ v3.0 was run at survey level. TCRdb's table, derived via immunoSEQ multiplex PCR, lists solely in-frame clones and lacks some. The sample has roughly 40,000 clones, roughly 85% seen once. This clonotype was obtained from a woman aged 45-59 years with HIV. The V gene is TRBV19, the J gene TRBJ2-4; possibly TRBD2 for D (5 bases). Material: unsorted PBMCs, obtained 3.1 years after starting antiretroviral therapy. As DNA, the CDR3 is TGTGCCAGTAGTCTCCGGGGTAACATTCAGTACTTC. Protein product: CASSLRGNIQYF.